What follows describes a single T cell receptor (beta chain). These data belong to a study of patients and donors after allogeneic stem cell transplantation. The germline V gene has CDR1 ENHRY and CDR2 SYGVKD. V was cut by 10 bases and J by 2 bases, with 15 bases left in between. The CDR3 consists of 14 residues. TCRdb reanalysed the RT-PCR reads using MiXCR and keeps one entry per CDR3 protein. The sample shows a few hundred thousand distinct CDR3 sequences, 38% of them seen only once. Sequenced input: blood, either unsorted or a sorted T cell fraction (not recorded which). The sequence was obtained from a human donor who was either an allogeneic HSCT recipient or a stem cell or donor lymphocyte infusion donor (not recorded which). It is not recorded whose cells these are; they may come from a transplant donor. The rearrangement uses TRBV10-3 and TRBJ2-1; D tentatively fits TRBD1 or TRBD2 (5 bases each). In DNA form, the CDR3 reads TGTGCCACCACTAGGGACGGAGCCTACAATGAGCAGTTCTTC. Translated, it gives CATTRDGAYNEQFF.